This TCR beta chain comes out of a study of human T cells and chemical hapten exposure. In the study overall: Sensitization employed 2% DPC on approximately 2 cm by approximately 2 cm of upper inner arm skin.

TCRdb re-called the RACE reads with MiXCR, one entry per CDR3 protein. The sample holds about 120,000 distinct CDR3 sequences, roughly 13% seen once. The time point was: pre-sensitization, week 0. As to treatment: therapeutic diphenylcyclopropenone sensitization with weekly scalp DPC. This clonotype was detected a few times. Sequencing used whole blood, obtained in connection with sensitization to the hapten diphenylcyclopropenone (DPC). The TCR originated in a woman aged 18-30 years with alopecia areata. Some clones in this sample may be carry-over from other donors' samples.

CDR3 in amino acids: CASSQDRLALFNIQYF. The CDR3 bases are TGTGCCAGCAGCCAGGACAGGCTCGCGCTATTTAACATTCAGTACTTC. The gene calls are TRBV3-1 and TRBJ2-4; 7 nucleotides match TRBD1. Germline V CDR1 and CDR2: LGHDT, YNNKEL (reference sequence). CDR3 length: 16 residues. With 3 bases clipped from V and 7 bases from J, the junction kept 12 bases outside the gene matches.